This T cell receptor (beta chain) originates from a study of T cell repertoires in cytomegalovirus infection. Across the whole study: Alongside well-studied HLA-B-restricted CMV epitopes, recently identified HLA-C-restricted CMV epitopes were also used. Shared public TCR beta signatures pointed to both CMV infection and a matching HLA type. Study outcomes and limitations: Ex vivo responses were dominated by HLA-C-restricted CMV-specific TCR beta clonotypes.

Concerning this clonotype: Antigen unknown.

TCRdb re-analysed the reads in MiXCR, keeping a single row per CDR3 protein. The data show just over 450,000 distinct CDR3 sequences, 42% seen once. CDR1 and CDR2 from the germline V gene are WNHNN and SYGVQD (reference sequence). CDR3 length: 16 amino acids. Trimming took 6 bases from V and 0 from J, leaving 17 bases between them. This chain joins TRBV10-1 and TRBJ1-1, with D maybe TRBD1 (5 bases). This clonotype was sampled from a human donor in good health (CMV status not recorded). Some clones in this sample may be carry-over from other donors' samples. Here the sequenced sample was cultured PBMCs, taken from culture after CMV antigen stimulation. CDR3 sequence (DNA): TGCGCCAGCAGCGGAACTCGGCAGGGATTGAACACTGAAGCTTTCTTT. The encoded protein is CASSGTRQGLNTEAFF.